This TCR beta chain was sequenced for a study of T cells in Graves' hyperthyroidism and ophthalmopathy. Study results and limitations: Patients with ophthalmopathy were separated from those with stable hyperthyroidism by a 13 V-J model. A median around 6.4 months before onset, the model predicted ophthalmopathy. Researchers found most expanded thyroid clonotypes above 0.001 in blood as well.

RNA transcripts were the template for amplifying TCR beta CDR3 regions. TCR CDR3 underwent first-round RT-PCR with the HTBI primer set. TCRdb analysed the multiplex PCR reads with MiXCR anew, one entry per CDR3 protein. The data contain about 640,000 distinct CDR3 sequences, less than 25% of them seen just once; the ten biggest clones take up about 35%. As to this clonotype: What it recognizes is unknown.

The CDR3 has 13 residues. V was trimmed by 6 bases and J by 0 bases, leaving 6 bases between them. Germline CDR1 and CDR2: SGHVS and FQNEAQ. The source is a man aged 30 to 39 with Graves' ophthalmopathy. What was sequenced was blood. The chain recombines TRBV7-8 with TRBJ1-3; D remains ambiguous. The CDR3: CASSYISGNTIYF. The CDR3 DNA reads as TGTGCCAGCAGTTACATCTCTGGAAACACCATATATTTT.